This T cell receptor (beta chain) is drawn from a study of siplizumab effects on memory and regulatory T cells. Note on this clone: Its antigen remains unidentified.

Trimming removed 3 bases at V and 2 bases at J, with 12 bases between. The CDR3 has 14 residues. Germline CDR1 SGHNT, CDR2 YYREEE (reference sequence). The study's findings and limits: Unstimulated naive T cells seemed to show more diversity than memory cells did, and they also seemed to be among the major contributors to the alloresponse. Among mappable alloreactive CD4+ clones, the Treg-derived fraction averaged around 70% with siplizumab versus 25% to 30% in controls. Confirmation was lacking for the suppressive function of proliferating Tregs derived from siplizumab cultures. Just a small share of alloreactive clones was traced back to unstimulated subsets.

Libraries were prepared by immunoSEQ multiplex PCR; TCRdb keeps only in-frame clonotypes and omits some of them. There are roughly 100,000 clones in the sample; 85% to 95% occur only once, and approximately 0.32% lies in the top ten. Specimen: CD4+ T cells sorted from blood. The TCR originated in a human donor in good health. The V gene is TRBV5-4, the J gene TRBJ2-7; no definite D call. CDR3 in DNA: TGTGCCAGCAGCTCCTACAAGGGTACCTACGAGCAGTACTTC. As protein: CASSSYKGTYEQYF.